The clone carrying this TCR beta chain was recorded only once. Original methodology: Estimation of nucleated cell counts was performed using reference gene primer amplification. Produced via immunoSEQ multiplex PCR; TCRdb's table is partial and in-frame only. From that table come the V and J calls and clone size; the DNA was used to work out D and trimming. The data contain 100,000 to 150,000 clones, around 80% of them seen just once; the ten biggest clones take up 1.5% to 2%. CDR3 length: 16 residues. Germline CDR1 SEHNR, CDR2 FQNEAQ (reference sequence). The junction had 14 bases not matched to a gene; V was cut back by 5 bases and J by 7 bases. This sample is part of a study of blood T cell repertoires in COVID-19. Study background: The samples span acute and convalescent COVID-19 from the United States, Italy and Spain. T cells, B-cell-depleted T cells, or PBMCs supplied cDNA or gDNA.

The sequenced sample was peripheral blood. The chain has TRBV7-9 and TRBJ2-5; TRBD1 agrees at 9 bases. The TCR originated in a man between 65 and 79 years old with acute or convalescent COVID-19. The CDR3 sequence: CASSLEPGQGGGTQYF. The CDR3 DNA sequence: TGTGCCAGCAGCCTAGAACCGGGACAGGGAGGGGGGACCCAGTACTTC.